Following are 8 T cell receptor beta chains from one sample sequenced in a study of blood T cell repertoires in COVID-19. The repertoire was sequenced with immunoSEQ multiplex PCR; TCRdb's copy has only in-frame clones and lacks some. The data contain 140,000 to 150,000 clones, around 78% of them singletons. The sample taken for sequencing was peripheral blood. The origin of the receptors is a woman aged 60-75 years with acute or convalescent COVID-19.

The chain joins TRBV4-2 to TRBJ2-1, with D maybe TRBD2 (5 bases). Germline lookup yields CDR1 LGHNA and CDR2 YNFKEQ. Trimming removed 4 bases at V and 8 bases at J, with 12 bases between. The CDR3 has 13 amino acids. The CDR3 DNA follows: TGTGCCAGCAGCCGCGCGAGGGTGGATGAGCAGTTCTTC. Its translation: CASSRARVDEQFF.

The chain joins TRBV5-1 to TRBJ2-7; D perhaps matches TRBD2 (6 bases). V lost 4 bases and J lost 2, with 13 bases in between. In germline, CDR1 is SGHRS, CDR2 YFSETQ. This CDR3 has 14 residues. The CDR3 spells CASSLRDSAYEQYF. The CDR3, as DNA: TGCGCCAGCAGCCTGAGGGACTCAGCCTACGAGCAGTACTTC.

V and J are TRBV6-1 and TRBJ2-1; perhaps TRBD2 as D (6 bases). The CDR3 spans 13 residues. V was pared by 7 bases and J by 10 bases, with 17 bases between. Germline values: CDR1 MNHNS, CDR2 SASEGT. CDR3: CASTPGGVREQFF. The CDR3 nucleotides read TGTGCCAGCACCCCAGGAGGGGTTCGGGAGCAGTTCTTC.

Only a few counts were recorded for this clone. This sequence joins TRBV28 and TRBJ1-3; maybe TRBD1 (5 bases). This CDR3 contains 18 residues. Germline lookup yields CDR1 MDHEN and CDR2 SYDVKM. Trimming took off 3 bases at V and 8 bases at J, with 26 bases between the two ends. CDR3: CASSFSGLLGIPDYTIYF. CDR3 in DNA: TGTGCCAGCAGTTTTTCGGGACTGCTTGGCATTCCTGATTACACCATATATTTT.

This sequence joins TRBV28 and TRBJ1-3, with a weak D call TRBD1 (6 bases). The CDR3 runs 17 residues. V was pared by 0 bases and J by 4 bases, with 16 bases between. From germline, CDR1 is MDHEN and CDR2 SYDVKM. The CDR3 sequence is CASSLWQWGQPGNTIYF. CDR3 DNA sequence: TGTGCCAGCAGTTTATGGCAGTGGGGGCAGCCCGGAAACACCATATATTTT.

In this sample, this clone turned up once. CDR3 bases: TGTGCCAGCAGCCCGGCGGGGTGGCGCGACAATGAGCAGTTCTTC. It yields the protein CASSPAGWRDNEQFF. V is TRBV5-4 and J is TRBJ2-1, with D tentatively TRBD2 (6 bases). Trimming cost V 4 bases and J 5 bases, with 16 bases left between them. Germline V gives CDR1 SGHNT, CDR2 YYREEE (reference sequence). This CDR3 spans 15 amino acids. The complete variable domain, with remaining parts taken from reference TRBV5-4 and TRBJ2-1, reads ETGVTQSPTHLIKTRGQQVTLRCSSQSGHNTVSWYQQALGQGPQFIFQYYREEENGRGNFPPRFSGLQFPNYSSELNVNALELDDSALYLCASSPAGWRDNEQFFGPGTRLTVL.

The CDR3 spells CASKDWDSNQPQHF. CDR3 DNA sequence: TGTGCCAGCAAGGACTGGGATAGCAATCAGCCCCAGCATTTT. V and J are TRBV28 and TRBJ1-5; D call uncertain. Germline CDR1 and CDR2: MDHEN and SYDVKM. CDR3 length: 14 amino acids. V was pared by 7 bases and J by 0 bases, with 10 bases between.

The chain couples TRBV28 to TRBJ1-2; no clear D. The V and J ends lost 10 bases and 5 bases respectively, with 17 bases between them. The CDR3 totals 13 residues. Germline values: CDR1 MDHEN, CDR2 SYDVKM. The CDR3 region has the DNA TGTGCCACCGAATTCTCTTCGAGGTATGGCTACACCTTC. Its protein is CATEFSSRYGYTF.